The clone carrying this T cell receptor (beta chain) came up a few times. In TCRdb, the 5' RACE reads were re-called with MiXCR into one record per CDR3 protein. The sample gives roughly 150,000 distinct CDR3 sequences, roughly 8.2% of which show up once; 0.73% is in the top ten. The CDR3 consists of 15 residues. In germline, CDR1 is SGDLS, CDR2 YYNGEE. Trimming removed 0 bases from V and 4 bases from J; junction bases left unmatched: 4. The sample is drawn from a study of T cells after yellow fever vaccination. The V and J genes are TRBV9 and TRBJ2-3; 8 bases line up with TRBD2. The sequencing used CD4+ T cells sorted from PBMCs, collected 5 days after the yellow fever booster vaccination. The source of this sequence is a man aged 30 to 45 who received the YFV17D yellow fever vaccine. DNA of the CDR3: TGTGCCAGCAGCGTAGCTGCGGGAGGCCCAGATACGCAGTATTTT. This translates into CASSVAAGGPDTQYF.